A single sample gave rise to the 15 T cell receptor beta chains below, sequenced in a study of graft-versus-host responses after intestinal transplantation. Profiled with immunoSEQ multiplex PCR; TCRdb holds only in-frame clones, not every one. The sample has 11,000 to 15,000 clones, approximately 80% seen once. Tissue processing of the graft released intraepithelial and lamina propria lymphocytes from it. The sample was ileum tissue, taken 26 to 27 days after intestinal transplant. These receptors came from a human patient who received an intestinal transplant, so some T cells may come from the graft donor.

The J gene is TRBJ1-5, the V gene TRBV2; the D is unclear. CDR3 length: 14 residues. V was clipped by 3 bases and J by 1 base, with 7 bases between them. Germline loops: CDR1 SNHLY, CDR2 FYNNEI. CDR3 sequence reads: CASSDRESNQPQHF. Written as DNA, the CDR3 is TGTGCCAGCAGTGACCGGGAGAGCAATCAGCCCCAGCATTTT. The whole variable domain, remainder taken from reference TRBV2 and TRBJ1-5, is EPEVTQTPSHQVTQMGQEVILRCVPISNHLYFYWYRQILGQKVEFLVSFYNNEISEKSEIFDDQFSVERPDGSNFTLKIRSTKLEDSAMYFCASSDRESNQPQHFGDGTRLSIL.

There are a few counts of this clone. V gene TRBV11-3 combines with J gene TRBJ2-1, with 10 bases matching TRBD2. CDR3 length: 15 amino acids. The V and J ends lost 5 bases and 9 bases, in that order; junction bases with no gene match: 10. Germline V gives CDR1 SGHNT, CDR2 YENEEA. Here the CDR3 DNA reads TGTGCCAGCAGCCCTAGCGGGGGCCTCATGGGTGAGCAGTTCTTC. Its translation is CASSPSGGLMGEQFF.

The V and J genes are TRBV18 and TRBJ2-7, with TRBD1 as a possible D gene (6 bases). The V and J ends lost 2 bases and 0 bases respectively, with 8 bases between them. Germline CDR1 and CDR2: KGHSH and LQKENI. The CDR3 loop spans 14 amino acids. The CDR3 nucleotides are TGTGCCAGCTCACCAGGGGGCATCTCCTACGAGCAGTACGTC. It codes for CASSPGGISYEQYV.

The gene calls are TRBV5-1 and TRBJ2-3; possibly TRBD2 for D (7 bases). With 4 bases removed from V and 2 bases from J, the gap between germline ends came to 14 bases. Germline loops: CDR1 SGHRS, CDR2 YFSETQ. The CDR3 runs to 15 residues. CDR3: CASSDQGGATDTQYF. DNA of the CDR3: TGCGCCAGCAGCGACCAAGGGGGGGCCACAGATACGCAGTATTTT.

This clone occurred once. This chain connects TRBV7-2 to TRBJ2-5; TRBD1 agrees at 9 bases. Germline V gene lookup returns CDR1 SGHTA and CDR2 FQGNSA. V lost 2 bases, J lost 5 bases, and 3 bases stayed unmatched. The CDR3 sequence is 14 residues long. CDR3 residues: CASSLMGQGETQYF. As DNA, the CDR3 is TGTGCCAGCAGCTTAATGGGACAGGGCGAGACCCAGTACTTC.

V and J are TRBV5-4 and TRBJ2-1; 8 bases fit TRBD1. The V segment lost 4 bases and the J segment 1 base; nucleotides outside the gene matches: 4. The CDR3 extends over 15 amino acids. The germline V gene has CDR1 SGHNT and CDR2 YYREEE (reference sequence). The CDR3 loop reads CASSPGQGSYNEQFF. CDR3 sequence (DNA): TGTGCCAGCAGCCCCGGACAGGGTTCCTACAATGAGCAGTTCTTC.

The chain combines TRBV11-3 with TRBJ2-1; 14 bases are shared with TRBD2. CDR3 size: 14 residues. J was trimmed by 8 bases and V by 5 bases; bases with no gene match: 2. Germline CDR1 is SGHNT and CDR2 is YENEEA. The CDR3 bases are TGTGCCAGCAGCCCGACTAGCGGGGGGGATGAGCAGTTCTTC. This gives the protein CASSPTSGGDEQFF.

This clone was seen only once. The chain is built from TRBV14 and TRBJ1-1, with a weak D call TRBD1 (5 bases). The V end lost 0 bases, the J end lost 5 bases, and 13 bases lay between the germline ends. The CDR3 has 15 amino acids. CDR1 SGHDN and CDR2 FVKESK come from the germline V gene. This chain's CDR3 is CASSQDFRGGTEAFF. The CDR3, as DNA: TGTGCCAGCAGCCAAGATTTTAGGGGAGGAACTGAAGCTTTCTTT. The complete variable domain, with remaining parts taken from reference TRBV14 and TRBJ1-1, reads EAGVTQFPSHSVIEKGQTVTLRCDPISGHDNLYWYRRVMGKEIKFLLHFVKESKQDESGMPNNRFLAERTGGTYSTLKVQPAELEDSGVYFCASSQDFRGGTEAFFGQGTRLTVV.

This chain uses TRBV6-5 with TRBJ2-2; D is possibly TRBD1 (7 bases). Germline lookup yields CDR1 MNHEY and CDR2 SVGAGI. The CDR3 has 15 residues. With 5 bases removed from V and 1 base from J, the gap between germline ends came to 11 bases. The CDR3 coding sequence is TGTGCCAGCAGTGCGGGACAGCTGAACACCGGGGAGCTGTTTTTT. Its translation is CASSAGQLNTGELFF.

The chain is built from TRBV2 and TRBJ2-2, with D perhaps TRBD1 (5 bases). CDR3 length: 15 amino acids. From germline, CDR1 is SNHLY and CDR2 FYNNEI. V lost 4 bases, J lost 0 bases, and 9 bases lay in between. Here the CDR3 reads CASSAGAANTGELFF. CDR3 in DNA: TGTGCCAGCAGTGCTGGGGCGGCGAACACCGGGGAGCTGTTTTTT.

The genes are TRBV10-1 and TRBJ2-3; D is undetermined. This CDR3 has 15 amino acids. Germline values: CDR1 WNHNN, CDR2 SYGVQD (reference sequence). Trimming took off 6 bases at V and 2 bases at J, with 15 bases between the two ends. This CDR3 reads CASRSPDTITDTQYF. The DNA for the CDR3 is TGCGCCAGCAGGTCGCCCGACACGATCACAGATACGCAGTATTTT.

This clone was recorded only once. The chain joins TRBV29-1 to TRBJ2-3, with D tentatively TRBD2 (7 bases). Trimming took 7 bases from V and 0 from J, leaving 17 bases between them. Germline CDR1 SQVTM, CDR2 ANQGSEA. The CDR3 contains 15 residues. The CDR3 DNA reads TGCAGCGCCCGAGAGGGGGGGCCGAGCACAGATACGCAGTATTTT. Its protein product is CSAREGGPSTDTQYF.

This chain links TRBV28 with TRBJ2-5; TRBD2 matches at 7 bases. With 5 bases clipped from V and 5 bases from J, the junction kept 11 bases outside the gene matches. From germline, CDR1 is MDHEN and CDR2 SYDVKM. CDR3 length: 15 amino acids. The CDR3 DNA follows: TGTGCCAGCAGTGCCCGTTCATCCGGGGGGGAGACCCAGTACTTC. Translated: CASSARSSGGETQYF.

The chain combines TRBV4-2 with TRBJ2-2; D is possibly TRBD2 (7 bases). Germline V lookup: CDR1 LGHNA, CDR2 YNFKEQ. This CDR3 is 15 amino acids long. Trimming took off 0 bases at V and 7 bases at J, with 12 bases between the two ends. The CDR3 here is CASSQDWGGGGELFF. CDR3 nucleotides: TGTGCCAGCAGCCAAGATTGGGGGGGCGGCGGGGAGCTGTTTTTT.

The chain has TRBV10-1 and TRBJ1-1, with unresolved D. The CDR3 has 15 residues. V was clipped by 5 bases and J by 0 bases, with 13 bases between them. Germline loops: CDR1 WNHNN, CDR2 SYGVQD (reference sequence). CDR3 residues: CASSPKTWLNTEAFF. CDR3 DNA sequence: TGCGCCAGCAGTCCCAAGACATGGCTGAACACTGAAGCTTTCTTT.